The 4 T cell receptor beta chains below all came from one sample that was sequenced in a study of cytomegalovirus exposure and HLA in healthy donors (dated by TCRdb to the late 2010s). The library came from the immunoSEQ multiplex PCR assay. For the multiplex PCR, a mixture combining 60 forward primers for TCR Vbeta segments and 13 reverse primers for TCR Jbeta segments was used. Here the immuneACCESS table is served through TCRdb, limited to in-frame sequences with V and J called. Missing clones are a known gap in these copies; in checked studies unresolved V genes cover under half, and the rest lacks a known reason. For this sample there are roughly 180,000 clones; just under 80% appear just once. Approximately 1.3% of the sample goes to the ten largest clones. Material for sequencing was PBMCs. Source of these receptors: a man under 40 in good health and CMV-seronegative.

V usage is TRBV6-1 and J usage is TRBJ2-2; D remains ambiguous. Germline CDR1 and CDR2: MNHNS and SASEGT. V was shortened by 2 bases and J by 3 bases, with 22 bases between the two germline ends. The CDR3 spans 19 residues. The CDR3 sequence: CASSESPVVEASDTGELFF. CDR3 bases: TGTGCCAGCAGTGAAAGTCCAGTTGTAGAGGCGTCGGACACCGGGGAGCTGTTTTTT.

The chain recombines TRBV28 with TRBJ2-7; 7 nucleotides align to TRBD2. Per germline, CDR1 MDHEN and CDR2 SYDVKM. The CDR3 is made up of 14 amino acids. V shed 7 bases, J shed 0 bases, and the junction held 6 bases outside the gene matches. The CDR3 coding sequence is TGTGCCAGCACCGGGACTACCAGCTCCTACGAGCAGTACTTC. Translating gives CASTGTTSSYEQYF. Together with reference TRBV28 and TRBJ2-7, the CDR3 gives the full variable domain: DVKVTQSSRYLVKRTGEKVFLECVQDMDHENMFWYRQDPGLGLRLIYFSYDVKMKEKGDIPEGYSVSREKKERFSLILESASTNQTSMYLCASTGTTSSYEQYFGPGTRLTVT.

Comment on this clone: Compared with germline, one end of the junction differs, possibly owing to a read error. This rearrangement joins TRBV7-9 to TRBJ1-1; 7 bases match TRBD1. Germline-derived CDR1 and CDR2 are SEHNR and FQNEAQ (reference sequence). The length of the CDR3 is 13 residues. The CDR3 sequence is CSSSPPGGLEAFF. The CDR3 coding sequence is TGTTCCAGCAGCCCACCAGGGGGTCTTGAAGCTTTCTTT.

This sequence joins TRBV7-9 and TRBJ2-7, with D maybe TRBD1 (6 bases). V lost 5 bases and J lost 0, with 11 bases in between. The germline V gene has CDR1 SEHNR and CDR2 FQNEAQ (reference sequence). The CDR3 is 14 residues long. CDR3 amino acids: CASSPGTPSYEQYF. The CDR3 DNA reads TGTGCCAGCAGCCCGGGGACACCCTCCTACGAGCAGTACTTC.